The 22 T cell receptor beta chains below come from one sample, sequenced in a study of T cell changes during pregnancy in multiple sclerosis. The method was immunoSEQ multiplex PCR; TCRdb's version includes in-frame clones alone and lacks a portion of them. Of 93,000 or so clones detected, roughly 93% appear once; the ten largest clones hold around 0.92%. Sample: peripheral blood, taken after pregnancy. The receptors stem from a female donor with multiple sclerosis, enrolled in a pregnancy study.

The rearrangement uses TRBV6-5 and TRBJ2-1, with D tentatively TRBD1 (6 bases). Germline CDR1 is MNHEY and CDR2 is SVGAGI. With 7 bases removed from V and 6 bases from J, the gap between germline ends came to 19 bases. The CDR3 extends over 15 amino acids. This CDR3 is CASKQGGQVFNEQFF. CDR3 DNA: TGTGCCAGCAAACAAGGGGGTCAGGTTTTCAATGAGCAGTTCTTC.

A few counts support this clone. V is TRBV19 and J is TRBJ1-2, with 7 bases lining up with TRBD1. This CDR3 contains 13 residues. Trimming took 6 bases from V and 6 from J; bases not matched to a gene: 7. Germline V lookup: CDR1 LNHDA, CDR2 SQIVND (reference sequence). The CDR3 reads CASSLTGEDGYTF. CDR3 DNA: TGTGCCAGTAGCCTCACAGGGGAGGATGGCTACACCTTC.

The chain combines TRBV18 with TRBJ2-7; TRBD1 is a possible D gene (5 bases). CDR1 is KGHSH, CDR2 LQKENI, per germline. The germline V and J ends were trimmed by 3 bases and 1 base, with 13 bases remaining between them. The CDR3 sequence is 15 residues long. The CDR3 DNA follows: TGTGCCAGCTCACCCCAGGGATTCAGGTCCTACGAGCAGTACTTC. This sequence encodes CASSPQGFRSYEQYF.

This clone was observed once. CDR3 DNA sequence: TGTGCCAGCAGCTTAGTCTCACTAGCGGGATACAATGAGCAGTTCTTC. Residues: CASSLVSLAGYNEQFF. This rearrangement joins TRBV7-9 to TRBJ2-1; 10 positions match TRBD2. The germline CDR1 and CDR2 sequences are SEHNR and FQNEAQ (reference sequence). V trimming: 1 base; J trimming: 4 bases; junction bases outside the gene matches: 4. CDR3 length: 16 residues.

V and J are TRBV5-4 and TRBJ2-1, with TRBD2 identical over 9 bases. J was trimmed by 4 bases and V by 0 bases; bases with no gene match: 2. There are 15 residues in the CDR3. The germline gives CDR1 SGHNT, CDR2 YYREEE (reference sequence). CDR3 coding DNA: TGTGCCAGCAGCTTGGGCGGGAGGGGGTACAATGAGCAGTTCTTC. This translates into CASSLGGRGYNEQFF.

The chain links TRBV7-9 to TRBJ1-1; D is undetermined. V dropped 0 bases and J dropped 9 bases, with 8 bases sitting between them. Germline CDR1 and CDR2: SEHNR and FQNEAQ (reference sequence). The CDR3 length is 12 residues. DNA of the CDR3: TGTGCCAGCAGCTTAGCGTTGGGCAAAGCTTTCTTT. Translation: CASSLALGKAFF. The full variable domain, rest sourced from reference TRBV7-9 and TRBJ1-1, is DTGVSQNPRHKITKRGQNVTFRCDPISEHNRLYWYRQTLGQGPEFLTYFQNEAQLEKSRLLSDRFSAERPKGSFSTLEIQRTEQGDSAMYLCASSLALGKAFFGQGTRLTVV.

The rearrangement links TRBV5-1 to TRBJ1-3; TRBD1 matches 9 bases. CDR1 is SGHRS and CDR2 is YFSETQ in the germline V gene. The V and J ends lost 4 bases and 3 bases, in that order; junction bases with no gene match: 8. The CDR3 extends over 16 amino acids. In DNA, the CDR3 is TGCGCCAGCAGCAACCGGGACAGGGAAGGTGGAAACACCATATATTTT. As protein: CASSNRDREGGNTIYF. Complete variable domain (other parts from reference TRBV5-1 and TRBJ1-3): KAGVTQTPRYLIKTRGQQVTLSCSPISGHRSVSWYQQTPGQGLQFLFEYFSETQRNKGNFPGRFSGRQFSNSRSEMNVSTLELGDSALYLCASSNRDREGGNTIYFGEGSWLTVV.

V and J are TRBV2 and TRBJ2-5; D gene uncertain. V shed 7 bases and J shed 4 bases, with 10 bases lying between them. Germline lookup yields CDR1 SNHLY and CDR2 FYNNEI. The CDR3 contains 12 residues. CDR3 in DNA: TGTGCCAGCACCCTGAACAGAGAGACCCAGTACTTC. It is translated as CASTLNRETQYF. Looking up the rest from reference TRBV2 and TRBJ2-5 gives the full variable domain: EPEVTQTPSHQVTQMGQEVILRCVPISNHLYFYWYRQILGQKVEFLVSFYNNEISEKSEIFDDQFSVERPDGSNFTLKIRSTKLEDSAMYFCASTLNRETQYFGPGTRLLVL.

The rearrangement links TRBV7-9 to TRBJ2-1, with 9 bases matching TRBD2. V lost 1 base, J lost 4 bases, and 5 bases stayed unmatched. Germline values: CDR1 SEHNR, CDR2 FQNEAQ (reference sequence). This CDR3 has 16 amino acids. The CDR3 coding sequence is TGTGCCAGCAGCTTAGGACTAGCGGTATCTTACAATGAGCAGTTCTTC. This codes for CASSLGLAVSYNEQFF.

The chain combines TRBV28 with TRBJ2-1; 11 nucleotides line up with TRBD2. The CDR3 sequence is 18 residues long. CDR1 and CDR2 from the germline V gene are MDHEN and SYDVKM. Trimming removed 6 bases from V and 7 bases from J; junction bases left unmatched: 17. The CDR3 bases are TGTGCCAGCAGCCCCCCCGGCCCTCTAGCGGGAGGAAGTAATGAGCAGTTCTTC. Its translation: CASSPPGPLAGGSNEQFF.

The chain employs TRBV5-1 and TRBJ2-7; 8 bases match TRBD2. CDR1 is SGHRS and CDR2 is YFSETQ in the germline V gene. After removal of 5 bases from V and 5 bases from J, the junction contained 6 bases not matched to a gene. The CDR3 consists of 13 residues. The CDR3 DNA follows: TGCGCCAGCAGTCCCCGGGGGGGGCACGAGCAGTACTTC. Translating it yields CASSPRGGHEQYF. Supplemented by reference TRBV5-1 and TRBJ2-7, the full variable domain reads KAGVTQTPRYLIKTRGQQVTLSCSPISGHRSVSWYQQTPGQGLQFLFEYFSETQRNKGNFPGRFSGRQFSNSRSEMNVSTLELGDSALYLCASSPRGGHEQYFGPGTRLTVT.

The CDR3 DNA follows: TGTGCCAGCAGCTTAGTTATCTGGGGCGAGGGCACAGATACGCAGTATTTT. Translation gives CASSLVIWGEGTDTQYF. V is TRBV7-2 and J is TRBJ2-3, with D tentatively TRBD1 (5 bases). The CDR3 is made up of 17 amino acids. V was shortened by 1 base and J by 1 base, with 15 bases between the two germline ends. Germline lookup yields CDR1 SGHTA and CDR2 FQGNSA. Full variable domain (outside the CDR3, taken from reference TRBV7-2 and TRBJ2-3): GAGVSQSPSNKVTEKGKDVELRCDPISGHTALYWYRQSLGQGLEFLIYFQGNSAPDKSGLPSDRFSAERTGGSVSTLTIQRTQQEDSAVYLCASSLVIWGEGTDTQYFGPGTRLTVL.

V is TRBV5-4 and J is TRBJ2-2; a possible D gene is TRBD1 (6 bases). The CDR3 is 16 residues long. V was clipped by 3 bases and J by 4 bases, with 16 bases between them. CDR1 and CDR2 (germline): SGHNT, YYREEE (reference sequence). The CDR3: CASSSQSGQFTGELFF. The CDR3 DNA sequence: TGTGCCAGCAGCTCCCAATCCGGACAGTTCACCGGGGAGCTGTTTTTT.

This chain uses TRBV27 with TRBJ1-1; a weak D match, TRBD1 (6 bases). This CDR3 has 13 residues. V lost 8 bases, J lost 1 base, and 11 bases lay in between. Germline CDR1 MNHEY, CDR2 SMNVEV (reference sequence). The CDR3 nucleotides read TGTGCCAGCTCGGACAGACCGAACACTGAAGCTTTCTTT. It encodes CASSDRPNTEAFF.

V gene TRBV5-1 combines with J gene TRBJ2-2; D remains unclear. Germline CDR1 reads SGHRS; CDR2 reads YFSETQ. Trimming removed 1 base at V and 6 bases at J, with 7 bases between. The CDR3 length is 13 residues. The CDR3 bases are TGCGCCAGCAGCTTGACTCGGTCCGGGGAGCTGTTTTTT. Translating it yields CASSLTRSGELFF.

The chain uses TRBV6-5 and TRBJ1-1; TRBD1 matches 8 bases. This CDR3 is built from 16 residues. Germline CDR1 MNHEY, CDR2 SVGAGI. V lost 2 bases and J lost 3; bases outside the gene matches: 8. The chain's CDR3 is CASSYVGTGVDTEAFF. The CDR3 coding sequence is TGTGCCAGCAGTTACGTAGGGACAGGAGTCGACACTGAAGCTTTCTTT.

The J gene is TRBJ2-2, the V gene TRBV4-1; D gene unclear. The CDR3 extends over 17 amino acids. The germline gives CDR1 MGHRA, CDR2 YSYEKL. The ends were cut back, 0 bases at V and 0 bases at J, with 11 bases in the middle. CDR3 loop: CASSQDHRGANTGELFF. The CDR3, as DNA: TGCGCCAGCAGCCAAGATCACCGCGGAGCGAACACCGGGGAGCTGTTTTTT.

The chain combines TRBV11-3 with TRBJ2-1; D possibly corresponds to TRBD1 (5 bases). This CDR3 region has 15 residues. Germline assignment: CDR1 SGHNT and CDR2 YENEEA. V dropped 5 bases and J dropped 6 bases, with 17 bases sitting between them. The CDR3: CASSVGRLPPNEQFF. The CDR3, as DNA: TGTGCCAGCAGCGTGGGGCGGTTGCCTCCCAATGAGCAGTTCTTC. The full variable domain, completed using reference TRBV11-3 and TRBJ2-1, is EAGVVQSPRYKIIEKKQPVAFWCNPISGHNTLYWYLQNLGQGPELLIRYENEEAVDDSQLPKDRFSAERLKGVDSTLKIQPAELGDSAVYLCASSVGRLPPNEQFFGPGTRLTVL.

This clone was counted once. The chain has TRBV9 and TRBJ2-3, with TRBD1 as a possible D gene (6 bases). Trimming pared 5 bases from V and 5 bases from J, leaving 12 bases between. Per germline, CDR1 SGDLS and CDR2 YYNGEE. The CDR3 totals 13 residues. This chain's CDR3 is CASSTRDKDTQYF. In nucleotides, the CDR3 is TGTGCCAGCAGTACTCGGGACAAAGATACGCAGTATTTT. Using reference TRBV9 and TRBJ2-3 for the parts outside the CDR3, the full variable domain is DSGVTQTPKHLITATGQRVTLRCSPRSGDLSVYWYQQSLDQGLQFLIQYYNGEERAKGNILERFSAQQFPDLHSELNLSSLELGDSALYFCASSTRDKDTQYFGPGTRLTVL.

The sample holds one count of this clone. The V call is TRBV5-5, the J call TRBJ2-5, with D perhaps TRBD2 (5 bases). Trimming removed 4 bases from V and 0 bases from J, with 13 bases in between. The CDR3 has 15 amino acids. The V gene's germline CDR1 is SGHKS and CDR2 YYEKEE (reference sequence). The DNA of the CDR3 is TGTGCCAGCAGCCCGGGTCACGGGAACCAAGAGACCCAGTACTTC. Its translation is CASSPGHGNQETQYF.

V is TRBV5-1 and J is TRBJ2-6, with 7 bases identical to TRBD1. The CDR3 has 16 residues. V lost 3 bases, J lost 0 bases, and 3 bases stayed unmatched. Germline CDR1 and CDR2: SGHRS and YFSETQ. The CDR3 DNA reads as TGCGCCAGCAGCTCAGGGGGTAACTCTGGGGCCAACGTCCTGACTTTC. The encoded protein is CASSSGGNSGANVLTF.

The chain employs TRBV5-1 and TRBJ2-2; D is ambiguous. CDR3 size: 13 residues. V was pared by 2 bases and J by 6 bases, with 8 bases between. Germline V gene data show CDR1 as SGHRS and CDR2 as YFSETQ. DNA of the CDR3: TGCGCCAGCAGCTTAATTCAGGCCGGGGAGCTGTTTTTT. Protein: CASSLIQAGELFF.